This TCR beta chain was documented in a study of blood T cells in healthy people across ages. In this sample, this clonotype turned up many times. The antigen is undetermined. Trimming took off 0 bases at V and 2 bases at J, with 14 bases between the two ends. Germline-derived CDR1 and CDR2 are SEHNR and FQNEAQ (reference sequence). There are 17 residues in the CDR3. The study, taken as a whole, reports: Nothing was known about donor CMV status, and this possibly confounded expanded clonotype changes.

Together with a sample-barcoded 5' primer, a J-beta primer mix was included in a second PCR lasting about 6 to 12 cycles. TCRdb reprocessed the 5' RACE reads via MiXCR and lists one record per CDR3 protein. The sample has some 370,000 distinct CDR3 sequences, about 49% seen once. The V and J genes are TRBV7-9 and TRBJ2-1; D remains unclear. The TCR comes from a man between 60 and 75 years old in good health. Sequencing input: blood. The CDR3 protein is CASSLALGRMAYNEQFF. The CDR3, as DNA: TGTGCCAGCAGCTTAGCGCTCGGACGGATGGCCTACAATGAGCAGTTCTTC. Full variable domain (missing parts from reference TRBV7-9 and TRBJ2-1): DTGVSQNPRHKITKRGQNVTFRCDPISEHNRLYWYRQTLGQGPEFLTYFQNEAQLEKSRLLSDRFSAERPKGSFSTLEIQRTEQGDSAMYLCASSLALGRMAYNEQFFGPGTRLTVL.